This TCR beta chain emerged from a study of regulatory T cells in long-lasting Graves disease. Time point specified: newly diagnosed GD, antithyroid drugs for less than 3 months. The authors made the TCR library using RNA they extracted from PBMCs. The CDR3 runs to 15 residues. The germline V gene has CDR1 DFQATT and CDR2 SNEGSKA (reference sequence). With 5 bases clipped from V and 11 bases from J, the junction kept 15 bases outside the gene matches. This clonotype was found a few times. A read error may explain this, as a much larger clone is one base away. To make TCR beta libraries, researchers used iRepertoire HTBI primers and Arm-PCR of CDR3 regions. In TCRdb, the multiplex PCR reads were re-called with MiXCR into one record per CDR3 protein. The table lists 400,000 to 500,000 distinct CDR3 sequences, 15% to 20% of them singletons. The same specimen was also included in a second study, on T cells in Graves' hyperthyroidism and ophthalmopathy. Turning to that study: The model predicted ophthalmopathy a median around 6 months before onset.

The clonotype originates from a woman aged 18-35 years with Graves disease. Material: peripheral blood mononuclear cells (PBMCs), obtained at new diagnosis, from a patient treated with antithyroid drugs. V gene TRBV20-1 combines with J gene TRBJ2-5, with 12 bases matching TRBD2. CDR3 coding DNA: TGCAGTGCTCCTAGGACTAGCGGGACCCAAAGCGTTCAGTACTTC. As protein: CSAPRTSGTQSVQYF.